The 32 T cell receptor beta chains reported below all come from one sample, sequenced in a study of T cells after yellow fever vaccination. TCRdb fed the 5' RACE reads into MiXCR, producing one record per CDR3 protein. Of approximately 120,000 distinct CDR3 sequences in the sample, roughly 8.2% are singletons; the top ten hold roughly 40%. The sample was CD8+ T cells sorted from PBMCs, taken on the day of the yellow fever booster vaccination. All receptors come from a man in his late teens or twenties who received the YFV17D yellow fever vaccine.

This clonotype was found a few times. The rearrangement uses TRBV10-3 and TRBJ2-4; 7 bases are a match to TRBD2. J was trimmed by 6 bases and V by 7 bases; bases with no gene match: 12. The CDR3 spans 15 residues. Germline-derived CDR1 and CDR2 are ENHRY and SYGVKD. The CDR3 region has the DNA TGTGCCATCACCGCGGGAAGCGGGGAAGGAAACATTCAGTACTTC. Its translation is CAITAGSGEGNIQYF.

The table lists this clonotype with a few counts. V gene TRBV7-9 combines with J gene TRBJ1-2; D unclear. From germline, CDR1 is SEHNR and CDR2 FQNEAQ (reference sequence). V gave up 6 bases and J gave up 3 bases, with 8 bases separating them. This CDR3 contains 12 residues. CDR3 region: CASRADDYGYTF. The DNA of the CDR3 is TGTGCCAGCAGGGCGGATGACTATGGCTACACCTTC.

This clonotype was counted only a few times. The rearrangement uses TRBV4-2 and TRBJ2-1, with D possibly matching TRBD2 (6 bases). The CDR3 has 13 amino acids. The V gene's germline CDR1 is LGHNA and CDR2 YNFKEQ. Trimming removed 0 bases at V and 8 bases at J, with 8 bases between. The CDR3 protein is CASSQESGDEQFF. CDR3 in DNA: TGTGCCAGCAGCCAAGAGTCGGGGGATGAGCAGTTCTTC.

There are a few counts of this clonotype. One end of the junction is discordant with germline, which a read error may explain. J is TRBJ2-3 and V is TRBV7-7; D is unresolved. The CDR3 is made up of 14 amino acids. The germline V gene encodes CDR1 SSHAT and CDR2 FNYEAQ (reference sequence). DNA for the CDR3: TGTGCTAGCAGCTTTGGCCCTAGCACAGATACGCAGTATTTT. Its translation is CASSFGPSTDTQYF.

The chain has TRBV2 and TRBJ2-1; 10 nucleotides agree with TRBD2. CDR1 and CDR2 (germline): SNHLY, FYNNEI. CDR3 size: 14 residues. The trim removed 6 bases at V and 6 bases at J, leaving 5 bases unmatched. The CDR3 region is CASSWTSGSNEQFF. The CDR3 coding sequence is TGTGCCAGCAGCTGGACTAGCGGCTCCAATGAGCAGTTCTTC.

The chain couples TRBV18 to TRBJ2-7; D remains unclear. V dropped 3 bases and J dropped 6 bases, with 12 bases sitting between them. Germline CDR1 and CDR2: KGHSH and LQKENI. The CDR3 spans 13 residues. CDR3 sequence: CASSPYRGREQYF. Here the CDR3 DNA reads TGTGCCAGCTCACCCTATCGAGGACGCGAGCAGTACTTC.

This clonotype was seen more than once but under ten times. This chain uses TRBV4-3 with TRBJ2-3; 7 positions agree with TRBD1. The germline V gene encodes CDR1 LGHNA and CDR2 YSLEER. There are 18 residues in the CDR3. Trimming took 1 base from V and 1 from J; bases not matched to a gene: 11. This chain's CDR3 is CASSQGVGWDSRTDTQYF. The CDR3 DNA sequence: TGCGCCAGCAGCCAAGGGGTAGGGTGGGACAGCCGCACAGATACGCAGTATTTT.

This sequence joins TRBV7-2 and TRBJ2-7; no clear D gene. The CDR3 sequence is 14 residues long. V was shortened by 1 base and J by 0 bases, with 7 bases between the two germline ends. CDR1 SGHTA and CDR2 FQGNSA come from the germline V gene. This chain's CDR3 is CASSLGATSYEQYF. Written as DNA, the CDR3 is TGTGCCAGCAGCTTAGGAGCGACCTCCTACGAGCAGTACTTC.

This clonotype was counted between two and nine times. The gene calls are TRBV12-3 or TRBV12-4 and TRBJ1-1, with D possibly TRBD1 on 5 matching bases. Between the trimmed V and J ends, which lost 6 bases and 1 base, there was a span of 12 bases. This CDR3 comprises 14 residues. Here the CDR3 reads CASRPGQKNTEAFF. The CDR3 coding sequence is TGTGCCAGCAGACCTGGACAAAAGAACACTGAAGCTTTCTTT.

Many counts were recorded for this clonotype. The chain employs TRBV10-2 and TRBJ1-1; D is perhaps TRBD1 (5 bases). Germline V gene sequence: CDR1 WSHSY, CDR2 SAAADI. V was shortened by 5 bases and J by 3 bases, with 7 bases between the two germline ends. The CDR3 length is 12 residues. DNA of the CDR3: TGCGCCAGCAGTCTGGGGGACACTGAAGCTTTCTTT. This gives the protein CASSLGDTEAFF.

The V gene is TRBV7-9, the J gene TRBJ2-7; 11 bases line up with TRBD2. This CDR3 is 16 amino acids long. Germline CDR1 and CDR2: SEHNR and FQNEAQ (reference sequence). Trimming at V came to 5 bases and at J to 1 base, leaving 7 bases not matched to a gene. CDR3 sequence reads: CASSHALAGASYEQYF. In nucleotides, the CDR3 is TGTGCCAGCAGCCACGCACTAGCGGGGGCGTCCTACGAGCAGTACTTC. Full variable domain (remainder filled in from reference TRBV7-9 and TRBJ2-7): DTGVSQNPRHKITKRGQNVTFRCDPISEHNRLYWYRQTLGQGPEFLTYFQNEAQLEKSRLLSDRFSAERPKGSFSTLEIQRTEQGDSAMYLCASSHALAGASYEQYFGPGTRLTVT.

This clonotype appeared a few times. The chain links TRBV4-1 to TRBJ2-6; a weak D match, TRBD1 (6 bases). Trimming pared 1 base from V and 2 bases from J, leaving 12 bases between. Per germline, CDR1 MGHRA and CDR2 YSYEKL. The CDR3 has 17 residues. CDR3 sequence reads: CASSQGKGDPGANVLTF. CDR3 bases: TGCGCCAGCAGCCAAGGAAAGGGGGACCCTGGGGCCAACGTCCTGACTTTC.

The V and J genes are TRBV12-3 or TRBV12-4 and TRBJ2-5; TRBD1 matches 9 bases. The J segment lost 5 bases and the V segment lost 7 bases, leaving 11 bases of the junction unmatched. The CDR3 runs 15 residues. The DNA of the CDR3 is TGTGCCAGCACCCTACAGGGGGCGCAAGGGGAGACCCAGTACTTC. Encoded protein: CASTLQGAQGETQYF.

The chain has TRBV4-3 and TRBJ1-2; D gene ambiguous. CDR1 LGHNA and CDR2 YSLEER come from the germline V gene. The CDR3 runs 13 residues. Trimming stripped 5 bases from V and 0 bases from J, with 7 bases between. The DNA for the CDR3 is TGCGCCAGCAGCGCTAAAGCTAACTATGGCTACACCTTC. This codes for CASSAKANYGYTF.

The chain couples TRBV6-5 to TRBJ1-4; perhaps TRBD1 as D (5 bases). The V gene lost 0 bases and the J gene lost 3 bases, with 11 bases spanning the gap. The CDR3 extends over 16 amino acids. In germline, CDR1 is MNHEY, CDR2 SVGAGI. CDR3 sequence (DNA): TGTGCCAGCAGTTACTCGAAGTGGGGGTCTAATGAAAAACTGTTTTTT. Translating it yields CASSYSKWGSNEKLFF.

This clonotype has just a few counts. The chain recombines TRBV7-8 with TRBJ1-1; no clear D gene. This CDR3 contains 15 residues. Germline CDR1 and CDR2: SGHVS and FQNEAQ. V dropped 1 base and J dropped 4 bases, with 13 bases sitting between them. For the CDR3, the DNA is TGTGCCAGCAGCTTAGACCTTGGCAGATTCACTGAAGCTTTCTTT. It encodes CASSLDLGRFTEAFF.

This clonotype was counted ten times or more. V gene TRBV4-1 combines with J gene TRBJ2-7, with 9 bases identical to TRBD1. Germline trimming cut 5 bases from V and 4 bases from J; bases unmatched to any gene: 6. The CDR3 loop spans 14 amino acids. CDR1 is MGHRA, CDR2 YSYEKL, per germline. The CDR3 DNA reads TGCGCCAGCAGCTTTCGGACAGGGGTTTACGAGCAGTACTTC. Protein sequence: CASSFRTGVYEQYF.

The chain combines TRBV20-1 with TRBJ1-1, with D maybe TRBD1 (6 bases). CDR1 and CDR2 from the germline V gene are DFQATT and SNEGSKA (reference sequence). CDR3 length: 13 residues. The ends were cut back, 5 bases at V and 1 base at J, with 11 bases in the middle. CDR3 sequence (DNA): TGCAGTGCTCTGGGGACACCGAACACTGAAGCTTTCTTT. Translated, it gives CSALGTPNTEAFF.

This clonotype was counted only a few times. The chain joins TRBV11-3 to TRBJ2-1; tentatively, D is TRBD1 or TRBD2 (6 bases each). The CDR3 consists of 17 residues. V dropped 4 bases and J dropped 7 bases, with 23 bases sitting between them. Germline loops: CDR1 SGHNT, CDR2 YENEEA. This CDR3 is CASSSHYGGEGRNEQFF. In DNA, the CDR3 is TGTGCCAGCAGCTCCCATTACGGGGGCGAAGGGAGGAATGAGCAGTTCTTC.

This clonotype came up a few times. This chain connects TRBV6-2 or TRBV6-3 to TRBJ2-1; the D is unclear. Between the trimmed V and J ends, which lost 3 bases and 0 bases, there was a span of 6 bases. Germline V lookup: CDR1 MNHEY, CDR2 SVGEGT. The CDR3 loop spans 14 amino acids. This chain's CDR3 is CASSYRSSYNEQFF. In DNA, the CDR3 is TGTGCCAGCAGTTATCGTAGCTCCTACAATGAGCAGTTCTTC.

The count of this clonotype is one. The V gene is TRBV6-5, the J gene TRBJ2-2; a possible D gene is TRBD1 (6 bases). Germline loops: CDR1 MNHEY, CDR2 SVGAGI. CDR3 size: 15 residues. The V and J ends lost 0 bases and 6 bases respectively, with 11 bases between them. The CDR3 DNA reads as TGTGCCAGCAGTTACTCAAACAGGGCCCCCGGGGAGCTGTTTTTT. Residues: CASSYSNRAPGELFF.

The rearrangement uses TRBV4-1 and TRBJ1-5; the match to TRBD1 covers 8 bases. This CDR3 region has 14 residues. The J segment lost 5 bases and the V segment lost 4 bases, leaving 4 bases of the junction unmatched. CDR1 and CDR2 from the germline V gene are MGHRA and YSYEKL. This CDR3 reads CASSPRQGHQPQHF. CDR3 nucleotides: TGCGCCAGCAGCCCCCGACAGGGGCATCAGCCCCAGCATTTT.

The chain links TRBV20-1 to TRBJ2-7, with D hard to call. The CDR3 totals 15 residues. Germline assignment: CDR1 DFQATT and CDR2 SNEGSKA (reference sequence). V was cut by 0 bases and J by 0 bases, with 12 bases left in between. As DNA, the CDR3 is TGCAGTGCTAGAGATAGGCAGCCGAGCTCCTACGAGCAGTACGTC. Protein product: CSARDRQPSSYEQYV.

This clonotype was recorded at least ten times. The CDR3 is CASSYGTAGEQYV. CDR3 coding DNA: TGTGCCAGCAGCTACGGGACAGCGGGGGAGCAGTACGTC. The chain uses TRBV7-9 and TRBJ2-7, with D perhaps TRBD1 or TRBD2 (7 bases each). Germline loops: CDR1 SEHNR, CDR2 FQNEAQ (reference sequence). The CDR3 is 13 amino acids. Between the trimmed V and J ends, which lost 4 bases and 7 bases, there was a span of 14 bases.

The V call is TRBV11-2, the J call TRBJ2-1; perhaps TRBD2 as D (7 bases). This CDR3 is 15 amino acids long. Looked up from germline, CDR1 is SGHAT and CDR2 is FQNNGV. V lost 2 bases and J 5 bases, leaving 13 bases between the germline ends. The CDR3 loop is CASSLRGGLDNEQFF. The DNA of the CDR3 is TGTGCCAGCAGCTTAAGGGGGGGGCTCGACAATGAGCAGTTCTTC.

The chain uses TRBV7-8 and TRBJ1-5; D is possibly TRBD1 (6 bases). Trimming pared 8 bases from V and 2 bases from J, leaving 10 bases between. Germline CDR1 SGHVS, CDR2 FQNEAQ. The CDR3 has 13 residues. CDR3 sequence: CASAGDGNQPQHF. CDR3 nucleotides: TGTGCCAGCGCAGGGGATGGCAATCAGCCCCAGCATTTT.

The J gene is TRBJ2-5, the V gene TRBV12-3 or TRBV12-4, with D possibly being TRBD1 or TRBD2 (5 bases each). V was trimmed by 5 bases and J by 5 bases, leaving 18 bases between them. This CDR3 contains 15 residues. CDR3 region: CASSPPGRQRETQYF. The CDR3 DNA sequence: TGTGCCAGCAGTCCCCCGGGACGCCAGCGGGAGACCCAGTACTTC.

This clonotype was detected ten times or more. V is TRBV5-1 and J is TRBJ2-6, with unresolved D. The CDR3 runs 14 residues. V lost 7 bases to trimming and J lost 0 bases, with 8 bases between them. Germline CDR1 SGHRS, CDR2 YFSETQ. The CDR3 region has the DNA TGCGCCAGCCGTCAGAACTCTGGGGCCAACGTCCTGACTTTC. Translation: CASRQNSGANVLTF.

In its sample, this clonotype was seen a few times. CDR3 sequence (DNA): TGCAGTGCTAGAGGGACTGTTCTATCAGCGTTTAGGGATACGCAGTATTTT. As protein: CSARGTVLSAFRDTQYF. The J gene is TRBJ2-3, the V gene TRBV20-1; D possibly corresponds to TRBD2 (5 bases). The CDR3 consists of 17 residues. Trimming removed 1 base at V and 6 bases at J, with 23 bases between. Germline values: CDR1 DFQATT, CDR2 SNEGSKA (reference sequence).

This chain uses TRBV27 with TRBJ1-5; 9 bases agree with TRBD1. This CDR3 has 15 amino acids. Losses at the gene ends were 8 bases for V and 6 bases for J; bases not matched to a gene: 11. Germline V gene data show CDR1 as MNHEY and CDR2 as SMNVEV (reference sequence). The CDR3 DNA sequence: TGTGCCAGCGCACCTGGGACAGGGTTTTCTCAGCCCCAGCATTTT. Its protein is CASAPGTGFSQPQHF.

This sequence joins TRBV7-6 and TRBJ1-1; D gene uncertain. Trimming removed 1 base from V and 6 bases from J, with 9 bases in between. Germline lookup yields CDR1 SGHVS and CDR2 FNYEAQ. The length of the CDR3 is 13 residues. CDR3 in amino acids: CASSLGLLAEAFF. The CDR3 region has the DNA TGTGCCAGCAGCTTAGGACTTCTTGCTGAAGCTTTCTTT.

This clonotype was observed many times. The chain is built from TRBV6-5 and TRBJ2-7; D gene ambiguous. The germline CDR1 and CDR2 sequences are MNHEY and SVGAGI. The CDR3 consists of 14 residues. V shed 0 bases and J shed 7 bases, with 13 bases lying between them. This chain's CDR3 is CASSYSSSHLEQYF. CDR3 sequence (DNA): TGTGCCAGCAGTTACTCTAGTTCCCATTTGGAGCAGTACTTC.